This is a list of T cell receptor beta chains from one sample in a study of T cell responses to AZD1222 COVID-19 vaccine. The table came from immunoSEQ multiplex PCR; TCRdb's copy has only in-frame clones and leaves some out. Counted here are some 140,000 clones, 65% to 90% occurring once; the ten biggest clones make up roughly 8.7%. The sequencing here drew on peripheral blood, taken 28 days after the second dose of the MenACWY control vaccine. The source is an adult who received the MenACWY meningococcal vaccine as a control. CDR3s include the opening cysteine and the closing phenylalanine or tryptophan. The D gene is left open where the match is weak. Expanded clones get a size class; other rows say once, few or many, or leave the size out.

clone_size j_call cdr3_length v_call d_call cdr3_aa cdr3_nt
NA TRBJ2-5 15 TRBV6-1 NA CASSEAGGGVGTQYF TGTGCCAGCAGTGAAGCGGGAGGGGGAGTGGGGACCCAGTACTTC
NA TRBJ1-5 15 TRBV18 NA CASSTQGFSNQPQHF TGTGCCAGCTCAACTCAGGGGTTCAGCAATCAGCCCCAGCATTTT
NA TRBJ2-3 16 TRBV19 TRBD2 CASSIGLAEVTDTQYF TGTGCCAGTAGTATAGGGCTAGCGGAGGTCACAGATACGCAGTATTTT
NA TRBJ2-3 15 TRBV6-5 TRBD1 CASGTQGQATDTQYF TGTGCCAGCGGAACCCAGGGACAGGCGACAGATACGCAGTATTTT
NA TRBJ1-5 16 TRBV6-1 NA CASSEGQWYGNQPQHF TGTGCCAGCAGTGAAGGACAGTGGTATGGCAATCAGCCCCAGCATTTT
NA TRBJ2-2 16 TRBV7-2 TRBD2 CASSSRGSGSAGELFF TGTGCCAGCAGCTCTCGGGGGAGCGGGAGCGCCGGGGAGCTGTTTTTT
NA TRBJ2-1 15 TRBV7-3 TRBD1 CASSNQGQGDNEQFF TGTGCCAGCAGCAACCAGGGACAGGGAGACAATGAGCAGTTCTTC
NA TRBJ1-1 14 TRBV2 TRBD1 CASSDRGEWTEAFF TGTGCCAGCAGCGACAGGGGTGAGTGGACTGAAGCTTTCTTT
few TRBJ2-1 12 TRBV6-2/TRBV6-3 NA CASSYPSNEQFF TGTGCCAGCAGTTACCCCTCCAATGAGCAGTTCTTC
NA TRBJ1-2 14 TRBV20-1 NA CSASAWGDMEGYTF TGCAGTGCTAGTGCGTGGGGGGATATGGAAGGCTACACCTTC
NA TRBJ2-2 15 TRBV18 NA CASSPSGRSTGELFF TGTGCCAGCTCACCAAGTGGGCGGTCCACCGGGGAGCTGTTTTTT
NA TRBJ1-2 11 TRBV20-1 NA CRAPGRDGYTF TGCAGGGCCCCGGGCAGGGATGGCTACACCTTC
NA TRBJ1-1 15 TRBV5-1 NA CASSLRNGGETEAFF TGCGCCAGCAGCTTGCGGAACGGGGGAGAGACTGAAGCTTTCTTT
NA TRBJ2-2 16 TRBV7-3 TRBD2 CASSWTSGSNTGELFF TGTGCCAGCAGCTGGACTAGCGGTTCGAACACCGGGGAGCTGTTTTTT
NA TRBJ2-2 15 TRBV9 TRBD1 CASSLRGGEVGELFF TGTGCCAGCAGCTTGAGAGGGGGCGAGGTCGGGGAGCTGTTTTTT
once TRBJ2-3 13 TRBV5-6 NA CASSLTNRNTQYF TGTGCCAGCAGCTTGACAAACAGAAATACGCAGTATTTT
NA TRBJ1-4 19 TRBV24-1 TRBD1 CATSAGTGSHSASNEKLFF TGTGCCACCAGCGCTGGGACAGGGAGCCACTCGGCCAGTAATGAAAAACTGTTTTTT
NA TRBJ1-5 14 TRBV28 NA CASSLTGEVEPQHF TGTGCCAGCAGTTTAACCGGGGAAGTGGAGCCCCAGCATTTT
NA TRBJ1-1 13 TRBV7-6 NA CASSLALNTEAFF TGTGCCAGCAGCTTAGCTCTCAACACTGAAGCTTTCTTT
NA TRBJ1-1 13 TRBV4-2 NA CASSQGENTEAFF TGTGCCAGCAGCCAAGGGGAGAACACTGAAGCTTTCTTT
few TRBJ1-2 14 TRBV5-1 NA CASSQVVGDYGYTF TGCGCCAGCAGCCAGGTCGTGGGGGACTATGGCTACACCTTC
NA TRBJ2-5 13 TRBV2 NA CASSAVNQETQYF TGTGCCAGCAGCGCGGTGAACCAAGAGACCCAGTACTTC
NA TRBJ1-5 15 TRBV5-4 NA CASSLVIRDNQPQHF TGTGCCAGCAGCTTGGTTATCCGGGATAATCAGCCCCAGCATTTT
few TRBJ1-5 16 TRBV5-1 NA CASSLDKWQDHQPQHF TGCGCCAGCAGCTTGGACAAGTGGCAGGACCATCAGCCCCAGCATTTT
NA TRBJ1-3 12 TRBV6-5 NA CASTEQGNTIYF TGTGCCAGCACCGAACAGGGAAACACCATATATTTT
NA TRBJ2-7 16 TRBV5-1 TRBD1 CASSWNDRERSYEQYF TGCGCCAGCAGCTGGAACGACAGGGAGCGGTCCTACGAGCAGTACTTC
NA TRBJ2-5 14 TRBV19 NA CASSFNLGGETQYF TGTGCCAGTAGTTTCAACCTAGGAGGGGAGACCCAGTACTTC
NA TRBJ1-4 14 TRBV11-3 NA CASSLSRQARKLFF TGTGCCAGCAGCTTATCCCGACAGGCGAGGAAACTGTTTTTT
NA TRBJ2-7 15 TRBV7-8 TRBD1 CASSLLRTGGYEQYF TGTGCCAGCAGCTTACTTAGGACAGGGGGCTACGAGCAGTACTTC
NA TRBJ2-1 14 TRBV2 NA CASSEALRGDEQFF TGTGCCAGCAGTGAAGCGCTTCGGGGCGATGAGCAGTTCTTC
once TRBJ1-1 14 TRBV29-1 TRBD1 CSVAGGDENTEAFF TGCAGCGTTGCAGGGGGGGATGAGAACACTGAAGCTTTCTTT
NA TRBJ1-1 16 TRBV24-1 TRBD1 CATSDHGTGPNTEAFF TGTGCCACCAGTGATCACGGGACAGGGCCGAACACTGAAGCTTTCTTT
NA TRBJ1-4 15 TRBV7-9 NA CASSLSGLTNEKLFF TGTGCCAGCAGCTTGAGCGGGCTCACTAATGAAAAACTGTTTTTT
NA TRBJ1-1 15 TRBV5-6 TRBD1 CASSFTGQGNTEAFF TGTGCCAGCAGCTTTACCGGACAGGGCAACACTGAAGCTTTCTTT
NA TRBJ2-3 18 TRBV19 TRBD2 CASSRAASGGPSTDTQYF TGTGCCAGTAGTAGGGCGGCTAGCGGGGGGCCTTCCACAGATACGCAGTATTTT
NA TRBJ2-7 14 TRBV27 NA CASSLFLAGAEQYF TGTGCCAGCAGTTTATTCCTCGCAGGGGCCGAGCAGTACTTC